This entry features one T cell receptor beta chain sequence. This specimen comes from a study of T-cell reconstitution after alpha-beta-depleted transplantation in children. Preparation of the TCRbeta library used unique molecular identifiers. TCRdb recomputed calls from the PCR reads with MiXCR, one row per CDR3 protein. The sample shows approximately 980,000 distinct CDR3 sequences, under 30% of them seen only once. Germline loops: CDR1 DFQATT, CDR2 SNEGSKA (reference sequence). CDR3 size: 15 residues. Unmatched junction bases numbered 17, after V lost 5 bases and J lost 10 bases. This chain links TRBV20-1 with TRBJ1-1; 9 bases agree with TRBD1. This receptor was identified in a boy under two years old who had a stem cell transplant for SCID, so the T cells may come from the graft donor. Sequencing was performed on PBMCs, mostly from graft donor cells, taken 360 days after TCRalphabeta/CD19-depleted stem cell transplant. The CDR3 spells CSASSSGQGEFGAFF. Written as DNA, the CDR3 is TGCAGTGCTTCCTCCTCGGGACAGGGTGAATTCGGAGCTTTCTTT.